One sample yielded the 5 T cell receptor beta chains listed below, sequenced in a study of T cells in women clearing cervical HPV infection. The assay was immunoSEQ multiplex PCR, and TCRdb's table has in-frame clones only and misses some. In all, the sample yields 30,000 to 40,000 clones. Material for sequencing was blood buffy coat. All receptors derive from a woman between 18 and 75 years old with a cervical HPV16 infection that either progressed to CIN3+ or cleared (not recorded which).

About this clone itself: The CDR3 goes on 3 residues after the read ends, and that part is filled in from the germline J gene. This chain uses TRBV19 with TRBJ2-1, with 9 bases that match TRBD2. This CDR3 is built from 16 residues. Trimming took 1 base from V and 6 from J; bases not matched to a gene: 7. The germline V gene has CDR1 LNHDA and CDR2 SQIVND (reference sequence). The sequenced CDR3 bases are TGTGCCAGTAGTATAGTAGGGGGGACTAGCCCCAATGAG. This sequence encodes CASSIVGGTSPNE. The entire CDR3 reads CASSIVGGTSPNEQFF.

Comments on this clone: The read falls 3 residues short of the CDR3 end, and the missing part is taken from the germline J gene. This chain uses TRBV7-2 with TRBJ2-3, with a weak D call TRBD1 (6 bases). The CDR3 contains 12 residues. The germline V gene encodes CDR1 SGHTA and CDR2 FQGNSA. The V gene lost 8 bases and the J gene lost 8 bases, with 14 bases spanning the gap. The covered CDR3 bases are TGTGCCAGCGCGACCCTAGGGGGTACG. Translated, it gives CASATLGGT. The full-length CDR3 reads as CASATLGGTQYF.

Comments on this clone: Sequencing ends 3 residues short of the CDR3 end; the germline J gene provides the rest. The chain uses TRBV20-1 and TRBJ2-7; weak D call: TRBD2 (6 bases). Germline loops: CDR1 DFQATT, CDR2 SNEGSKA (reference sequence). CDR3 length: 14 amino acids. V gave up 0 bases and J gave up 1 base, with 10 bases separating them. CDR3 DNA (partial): TGCAGTGCTAGAGATCCCGGGGGATCCTACGAG. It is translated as CSARDPGGSYE. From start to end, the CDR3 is CSARDPGGSYEQYF.

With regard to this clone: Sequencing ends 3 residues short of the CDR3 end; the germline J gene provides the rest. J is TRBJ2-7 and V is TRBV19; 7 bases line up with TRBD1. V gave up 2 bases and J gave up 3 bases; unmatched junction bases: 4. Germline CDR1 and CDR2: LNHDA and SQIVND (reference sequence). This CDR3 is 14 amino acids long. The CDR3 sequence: CASSITGTVYEQYF. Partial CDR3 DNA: TGTGCCAGTAGTATAACCGGGACAGTCTACGAG.

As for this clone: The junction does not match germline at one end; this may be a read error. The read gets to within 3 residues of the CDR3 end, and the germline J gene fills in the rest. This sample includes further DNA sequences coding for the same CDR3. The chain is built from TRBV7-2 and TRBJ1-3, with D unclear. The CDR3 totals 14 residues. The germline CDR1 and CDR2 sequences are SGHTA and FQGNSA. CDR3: CASSLTGSGNTIYF. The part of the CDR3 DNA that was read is TGTGCCAGCAGCTTAACGGGTTCTGGAAACACT.